The present TCR beta chain was sequenced within a study of breast tumors, draining lymph nodes, adjacent tissues. The table lists this clonotype with many counts. TCRdb processed the multiplex PCR reads anew with MiXCR; each CDR3 protein has one entry. The sample yields approximately 210,000 distinct CDR3 sequences, approximately 36% seen once. Breast cancer patients provided tissue from their axillary draining lymph nodes. The sequence was collected from a female donor with breast cancer. Some clones in this sample may be carry-over from other donors' samples. The sequencing sample was made of axillary lymph node tissue.

DNA of the CDR3: TGTGCCAGCAGCGTACGGGCCACAGATACGCAGTATTTT. Translating it yields CASSVRATDTQYF. The chain employs TRBV9 and TRBJ2-3; D gene uncertain. V was clipped by 1 base and J by 2 bases, with 5 bases between them. Germline V CDR1 and CDR2: SGDLS, YYNGEE. The CDR3 has 13 residues.